A single sample gave rise to the 21 T cell receptor beta chains below, sequenced in a study of T cells expressing NK-cell markers. TCRdb processed the 5' RACE reads again and assigns one entry to each CDR3 protein, with no DNA. The sample yields 250,000 to 300,000 distinct CDR3 sequences, of which the top ten take up 4% to 5%. What was sequenced was blood T cells: a sorted CD56 or NKG2C T cell subset, CD4+ or CD8+ T cells, or bulk PBMC T cells (not recorded which). The receptors come from a woman aged 18 to 69 in good health.

CDR3 loop: CSASSRPGQGSTDTQYF. The rearrangement links TRBV20-1 to TRBJ2-3; TCRdb calls TRBD1, which cannot be checked without DNA. Germline values: CDR1 DFQATT, CDR2 SNEGSKA (reference sequence). The CDR3 is 17 amino acids.

The chain has TRBV20-1 and TRBJ2-3; TCRdb's D call of TRBD1 is untestable without DNA. The CDR3 sequence is 15 residues long. CDR1 and CDR2 from the germline V gene are DFQATT and SNEGSKA (reference sequence). The CDR3 sequence is CSARGGAASTDTQYF.

This chain connects TRBV6-5 to TRBJ2-7; the TCRdb call, TRBD2, lacks DNA for checking. The CDR3 runs 14 residues. The V gene's germline CDR1 is MNHEY and CDR2 SVGAGI. Here the CDR3 reads CASSLAGLLYEQYF.

The chain recombines TRBV5-1 with TRBJ2-1. Germline CDR1 SGHRS, CDR2 YFSETQ. The CDR3 is made up of 14 amino acids. CDR3 residues: CASRVSSSYNEQFF.

This chain connects TRBV20-1 to TRBJ2-3; TCRdb's D gene call, TRBD1, goes unchecked for lack of DNA. This CDR3 comprises 15 residues. Germline V CDR1 and CDR2: DFQATT, SNEGSKA (reference sequence). The CDR3 here is CSARVRAKGTDTQYF.

This chain joins TRBV5-1 and TRBJ2-2; the D call from TCRdb, TRBD2, cannot be confirmed without DNA. Germline CDR1 is SGHRS and CDR2 is YFSETQ. The CDR3 has 15 residues. The CDR3: CASSSEPSGTGELFF.

The chain combines TRBV5-5 with TRBJ2-7; without DNA, the TCRdb call of TRBD2 cannot be checked. The CDR3 is made up of 17 amino acids. Germline assignment: CDR1 SGHKS and CDR2 YYEKEE (reference sequence). This CDR3 is CASSLASGKPNLYEQYF.

The chain is built from TRBV5-1 and TRBJ1-1; TCRdb's assignment of TRBD1 cannot be checked, as there is no DNA. The germline V gene encodes CDR1 SGHRS and CDR2 YFSETQ. The CDR3 contains 14 residues. The CDR3 here is CASSLGTVNTEAFF.

This chain joins TRBV9 and TRBJ2-1; the D call of TRBD2 rests on TCRdb alone, since no DNA is present to check it. Germline assignment: CDR1 SGDLS and CDR2 YYNGEE. The CDR3 length is 15 residues. The CDR3 region is CASSVGVSDYNEQFF.

V and J are TRBV7-9 and TRBJ1-1. Germline V gene lookup returns CDR1 SEHNR and CDR2 FQNEAQ (reference sequence). The CDR3 has 14 amino acids. The CDR3 is CASSLSGAATGAFF.

This chain joins TRBV20-1 and TRBJ2-1; TCRdb's D call, TRBD1, is unchecked because there is no DNA. Germline assignment: CDR1 DFQATT and CDR2 SNEGSKA (reference sequence). This CDR3 spans 16 amino acids. This chain's CDR3 is CSARREPVDPYNEQFF.

The chain links TRBV30 to TRBJ1-3; TCRdb selects TRBD1, and the lack of DNA leaves this call unchecked. Germline V gene lookup returns CDR1 GTSNPN and CDR2 SVGIG (reference sequence). This CDR3 contains 19 residues. The CDR3 loop reads CAWSVRRRSGVFVGNTIYF.

The CDR3 reads CASSTSGGRWKETQYF. This chain links TRBV11-2 with TRBJ2-5; the TCRdb D gene call, TRBD1, has no DNA to confirm it. The length of the CDR3 is 16 residues. Germline lookup yields CDR1 SGHAT and CDR2 FQNNGV. Looking up the rest from reference TRBV11-2 and TRBJ2-5 gives the full variable domain: EAGVAQSPRYKIIEKRQSVAFWCNPISGHATLYWYQQILGQGPKLLIQFQNNGVVDDSQLPKDRFSAERLKGVDSTLKIQPAKLEDSAVYLCASSTSGGRWKETQYFGPGTRLLVL.

J is TRBJ2-3 and V is TRBV5-5; the TCRdb call, TRBD2, lacks DNA for checking. This CDR3 region has 15 residues. CDR1 is SGHKS and CDR2 is YYEKEE in the germline V gene (reference sequence). The CDR3 sequence is CASSLTSPGGDTQYF.

The chain links TRBV28 to TRBJ2-7; lacking DNA, the TRBD1 call made by TCRdb goes unchecked. Germline V gives CDR1 MDHEN, CDR2 SYDVKM. The CDR3 loop spans 12 amino acids. The CDR3 here is CASSFRGYEQYF. The full variable domain, completed using reference TRBV28 and TRBJ2-7, is DVKVTQSSRYLVKRTGEKVFLECVQDMDHENMFWYRQDPGLGLRLIYFSYDVKMKEKGDIPEGYSVSREKKERFSLILESASTNQTSMYLCASSFRGYEQYFGPGTRLTVT.

The chain couples TRBV7-9 to TRBJ2-1. Per the germline V gene, CDR1 is SEHNR and CDR2 is FQNEAQ (reference sequence). The CDR3 is 15 amino acids. CDR3 amino acids: CASSSQLSSYNEQFF.

The chain couples TRBV3-1 to TRBJ1-2; TCRdb proposes TRBD1, but this gene call is untestable without DNA. Germline V gene lookup returns CDR1 LGHDT and CDR2 YNNKEL (reference sequence). The CDR3 consists of 12 residues. The CDR3 reads CASKGQLHGYTF.

J is TRBJ2-2 and V is TRBV10-3; TCRdb proposes TRBD2, but this gene call is untestable without DNA. The CDR3 length is 14 residues. Germline V lookup: CDR1 ENHRY, CDR2 SYGVKD. CDR3 residues: CAISESGEIGELFF.

The chain combines TRBV7-2 with TRBJ2-3; the TCRdb call, TRBD2, lacks DNA for checking. Looked up from germline, CDR1 is SGHTA and CDR2 is FQGNSA. The CDR3 consists of 17 residues. CDR3 sequence: CASSLALLAESTDTQYF.

The rearrangement joins TRBV2 to TRBJ1-5. Per the germline V gene, CDR1 is SNHLY and CDR2 is FYNNEI. The CDR3 spans 15 residues. The CDR3 spells CASKKELQANQPQHF.

The chain joins TRBV7-2 to TRBJ1-3. Germline V CDR1 and CDR2: SGHTA, FQGNSA. The CDR3 length is 14 residues. CDR3 region: CASSLVSSGNTIYF. Full variable domain (rest looked up from reference TRBV7-2 and TRBJ1-3): GAGVSQSPSNKVTEKGKDVELRCDPISGHTALYWYRQSLGQGLEFLIYFQGNSAPDKSGLPSDRFSAERTGGSVSTLTIQRTQQEDSAVYLCASSLVSSGNTIYFGEGSWLTVV.